Following are 14 T cell receptor beta chains from one sample sequenced in a study of control samples from healthy donors and cancer patients. Clones were sequenced by immunoSEQ multiplex PCR, and TCRdb holds only the in-frame ones, with some missing. The data show tens of thousands of clones, 88% seen once. The specimen was blood. All receptors derive from a woman aged 65 to 85 in good health.

The chain couples TRBV5-1 to TRBJ2-1; TRBD2 matches 8 bases. From germline, CDR1 is SGHRS and CDR2 YFSETQ. This CDR3 has 17 residues. Losses at the gene ends were 0 bases for V and 6 bases for J; bases not matched to a gene: 11. This CDR3 reads CASSLALGTRQANEQFF. The DNA of the CDR3 is TGCGCCAGCAGCTTGGCCCTGGGGACTAGACAAGCCAATGAGCAGTTCTTC.

The chain couples TRBV5-1 to TRBJ1-3; D may be TRBD1 (5 bases). The CDR3 runs to 14 residues. From germline, CDR1 is SGHRS and CDR2 YFSETQ. Trimming removed 2 bases from V and 4 bases from J, with 10 bases in between. Here the CDR3 DNA reads TGCGCCAGCAGCTTCAGGGCGCAAGGAAACACCATATATTTT. Encoded protein: CASSFRAQGNTIYF.

This clone was detected a few times. The chain carries TRBV6-5 and TRBJ1-3, with D unresolved. Germline lookup yields CDR1 MNHEY and CDR2 SVGAGI. V was trimmed by 8 bases and J by 1 base, leaving 6 bases between them. The CDR3 runs 12 residues. Written as DNA, the CDR3 is TGTGCCAGCCGGCGGTCTGGAAACACCATATATTTT. This encodes CASRRSGNTIYF.

V usage is TRBV10-3 and J usage is TRBJ1-1; D remains unclear. The CDR3 length is 13 residues. Germline CDR1 is ENHRY and CDR2 is SYGVKD. V lost 7 bases and J lost 4, with 13 bases in between. The CDR3 region is CAITRQESTEAFF. The DNA for the CDR3 is TGTGCCATCACCCGGCAGGAAAGCACTGAAGCTTTCTTT.

The rearrangement joins TRBV2 to TRBJ1-2; D is unclear. CDR1 is SNHLY and CDR2 is FYNNEI in the germline V gene. V lost 2 bases, J lost 4 bases, and 14 bases lay in between. This CDR3 is built from 15 residues. The CDR3 nucleotides read TGTGCCAGCAGTGAAACGGAGGCAGTCTCCTATGGCTACACCTTC. It translates to CASSETEAVSYGYTF.

J is TRBJ2-3 and V is TRBV14; 8 nucleotides line up with TRBD1. The CDR3 totals 14 residues. J lost 3 bases, V lost 5 bases, and 4 bases had no gene match. CDR1 SGHDN and CDR2 FVKESK come from the germline V gene. The CDR3 loop reads CASSFGQGTDTQYF. CDR3 DNA: TGTGCCAGCAGCTTCGGACAGGGAACAGATACGCAGTATTTT.

With regard to this clone: Mismatch with germline at one junction end may stem from a read error. V is TRBV4-2 and J is TRBJ2-3, with 11 bases matching TRBD1. This CDR3 region has 17 residues. Germline V gene sequence: CDR1 LGHNA, CDR2 YNFKEQ. CDR3 sequence reads: CASSQGQGARGSDTQYF. Here the CDR3 DNA reads TGTGCCAGCAGTCAAGGACAGGGGGCCAGGGGTTCAGATACGCAGTATTTT.

The chain carries TRBV19 and TRBJ1-4, with 7 bases identical to TRBD1. V shed 4 bases and J 6 bases; nucleotides not matched to a gene: 11. There are 16 residues in the CDR3. Germline CDR1 reads LNHDA; CDR2 reads SQIVND (reference sequence). CDR3 DNA: TGTGCCAGTAGTAACCTAGGACAGGAGGTCGATGAAAAACTGTTTTTT. Translated: CASSNLGQEVDEKLFF. Filled out from reference TRBV19 and TRBJ1-4, the complete variable domain reads DGGITQSPKYLFRKEGQNVTLSCEQNLNHDAMYWYRQDPGQGLRLIYYSQIVNDFQKGDIAEGYSVSREKKESFPLTVTSAQKNPTAFYLCASSNLGQEVDEKLFFGSGTQLSVL.

The J gene is TRBJ2-3, the V gene TRBV7-9, with 9 bases lining up with TRBD1. V was clipped by 4 bases and J by 3 bases; unmatched bases: 5. Germline assignment: CDR1 SEHNR and CDR2 FQNEAQ (reference sequence). This CDR3 region has 15 residues. This CDR3 reads CASSSTGGATDTQYF. CDR3 in DNA: TGTGCCAGCAGCTCAACAGGGGGCGCAACAGATACGCAGTATTTT.

The chain couples TRBV11-3 to TRBJ2-2; 9 bases are shared with TRBD1. The length of the CDR3 is 15 residues. Looked up from germline, CDR1 is SGHNT and CDR2 is YENEEA. The ends lost 4 bases at V and 5 bases at J; junction bases unmatched: 5. CDR3 sequence reads: CASSSTGQGTGELFF. DNA for the CDR3: TGTGCCAGCAGCTCAACTGGACAGGGGACCGGGGAGCTGTTTTTT.

This clone has a handful of counts. The chain recombines TRBV18 with TRBJ1-5; D may be TRBD1 (6 bases). Germline lookup yields CDR1 KGHSH and CDR2 LQKENI. The CDR3 consists of 13 residues. V gave up 4 bases and J gave up 6 bases, with 10 bases separating them. Here the CDR3 DNA reads TGTGCCAGCTCACTTAACAGGGTTCAGCCCCAGCATTTT. Amino acids: CASSLNRVQPQHF.

The rearrangement links TRBV6-6 to TRBJ1-2; D is perhaps TRBD1 (6 bases). This CDR3 contains 14 residues. CDR1 is MNHNY and CDR2 is SVGAGI in the germline V gene (reference sequence). V lost 2 bases and J 4 bases, leaving 11 bases between the germline ends. The CDR3 nucleotides read TGTGCCAGCAGTTACACAGGACAGATCTATGGCTACACCTTC. Translation: CASSYTGQIYGYTF.

This clone was detected only once. The V gene is TRBV15, the J gene TRBJ1-6; D is ambiguous. V was cut by 5 bases and J by 8 bases, with 13 bases left in between. The CDR3 is 14 residues long. Germline CDR1 LNHNV, CDR2 YYDKDF (reference sequence). The CDR3 DNA reads as TGTGCCACCAGCGTTGGGAGTCTGGATTCACCCCTCCACTTT. Its translation: CATSVGSLDSPLHF.

The chain links TRBV2 to TRBJ2-1, with D perhaps matching TRBD1 or TRBD2 (6 bases each). Trimming shortened V by 3 bases and J by 5 bases, and 11 bases separated the two germline ends. The CDR3 is 14 amino acids. CDR1 is SNHLY, CDR2 FYNNEI, per germline. In DNA, the CDR3 is TGTGCCAGCAGTGATAGGGGGGTGGACAATGAGCAGTTCTTC. This translates into CASSDRGVDNEQFF.